A single sample gave rise to the 12 T cell receptor beta chains below, sequenced in a study of T cells after posttransplantation cyclophosphamide. Generated by immunoSEQ multiplex PCR, the TCRdb table keeps only in-frame clones and is missing some. The table records 6,500 or so clones, roughly 79% of them present only once. Cyclophosphamide on days +3 and +4 followed busulfan-fludarabine conditioning and a marrow graft. Sample: CD8+ T cells sorted from PBMCs, taken around 1,400 days after allogeneic stem cell transplant with posttransplant cyclophosphamide. The receptors come from a female patient aged 50 to 65 who received an allogeneic stem cell transplant from a related donor, was CMV-positive, and had no GVHD. Some of these T cells may belong to the graft donor.

This sequence joins TRBV7-7 and TRBJ2-1, with 9 bases that match TRBD2. The germline V gene has CDR1 SSHAT and CDR2 FNYEAQ (reference sequence). With V trimmed by 1 base and J by 6 bases, 4 bases remained unmatched. The CDR3 runs 15 residues. As DNA, the CDR3 is TGTGCCAGCAGCTTAGGGACTAGCGCATCCAATGAGCAGTTCTTC. Its protein product is CASSLGTSASNEQFF.

The chain links TRBV5-1 to TRBJ1-1; D is ambiguous. Trimming stripped 3 bases from V and 4 bases from J, with 16 bases between. The germline gives CDR1 SGHRS, CDR2 YFSETQ. CDR3 length: 15 amino acids. Written as DNA, the CDR3 is TGCGCCAGCAGCTCAAGCCCCCCCTTTGTCACTGAAGCTTTCTTT. Encoded protein: CASSSSPPFVTEAFF. Full variable domain (rest looked up from reference TRBV5-1 and TRBJ1-1): KAGVTQTPRYLIKTRGQQVTLSCSPISGHRSVSWYQQTPGQGLQFLFEYFSETQRNKGNFPGRFSGRQFSNSRSEMNVSTLELGDSALYLCASSSSPPFVTEAFFGQGTRLTVV.

This sequence joins TRBV6-1 and TRBJ1-5; 7 bases align to TRBD1. CDR3 size: 16 residues. CDR1 MNHNS and CDR2 SASEGT come from the germline V gene. Germline trimming cut 4 bases from V and 9 bases from J; bases unmatched to any gene: 15. CDR3 in DNA: TGTGCCAGCAGTGTCCTACAGGGGTTTAAGGTGTGGCCCCAGCATTTT. This codes for CASSVLQGFKVWPQHF.

J is TRBJ1-1 and V is TRBV25-1; D call uncertain. Germline V gives CDR1 MGHDK, CDR2 SYGVNS. The CDR3 consists of 13 residues. With 2 bases removed from V and 8 bases from J, the gap between germline ends came to 12 bases. CDR3 amino acids: CASSERGFQEAFF. DNA for the CDR3: TGTGCCAGCAGTGAACGAGGGTTTCAAGAAGCTTTCTTT.

In the case of this clone: This same CDR3 is encoded by further DNA sequences in the sample. The CDR3 bases are TGTGCCAGCAGCGTAAGGCTAGCGGGGATGTTCCATGAGCAGTTCTTC. It codes for CASSVRLAGMFHEQFF. The chain couples TRBV9 to TRBJ2-1; 9 positions match TRBD2. Trimming removed 1 base from V and 8 bases from J; junction bases left unmatched: 10. The CDR3 has 16 residues. The germline V gene has CDR1 SGDLS and CDR2 YYNGEE.

V is TRBV19 and J is TRBJ2-1, with 11 bases lining up with TRBD2. CDR1 and CDR2 (germline): LNHDA, SQIVND (reference sequence). The CDR3 is made up of 15 amino acids. V was clipped by 6 bases and J by 6 bases; unmatched bases: 7. Here the CDR3 reads CASRELAGVGNEQFF. DNA of the CDR3: TGTGCCAGTAGGGAACTAGCGGGAGTTGGCAATGAGCAGTTCTTC.

The genes are TRBV2 and TRBJ1-4, with D possibly TRBD1 on 6 matching bases. V was clipped by 4 bases and J by 8 bases, with 14 bases between them. The length of the CDR3 is 14 residues. Germline V gene sequence: CDR1 SNHLY, CDR2 FYNNEI. CDR3 nucleotide sequence: TGTGCCAGCAGTGGGTGGGGGGGCGAGGAAAAACTGTTTTTT. Residues: CASSGWGGEEKLFF.

This clone was picked up a small number of times. The gene calls are TRBV7-9 and TRBJ1-5, with D perhaps matching TRBD1 (6 bases). The germline V and J ends were trimmed by 5 bases and 5 bases, with 16 bases remaining between them. In germline, CDR1 is SEHNR, CDR2 FQNEAQ (reference sequence). CDR3 length: 15 residues. Written as DNA, the CDR3 is TGTGCCAGCAGCCAAGATCCCAGGGGCGATCAGCCCCAGCATTTT. Residues: CASSQDPRGDQPQHF.

The chain links TRBV9 to TRBJ2-5; 7 nucleotides line up with TRBD1. There are 14 residues in the CDR3. The junction had 5 bases not matched to a gene; V was cut back by 4 bases and J by 2 bases. Per germline, CDR1 SGDLS and CDR2 YYNGEE. The chain's CDR3 is CASSPWTGQETQYF. The CDR3 DNA reads as TGTGCCAGCAGCCCCTGGACAGGTCAAGAGACCCAGTACTTC.

In its sample, this clone was seen a few times. The chain recombines TRBV7-3 with TRBJ2-3; D unresolved. Trimming cost V 2 bases and J 3 bases, with 9 bases left between them. The germline gives CDR1 SGHTA, CDR2 FQGTGA. This CDR3 has 14 amino acids. The CDR3: CASSLVSSTDTQYF. The CDR3 DNA follows: TGTGCCAGCAGCTTAGTTAGCAGTACAGATACGCAGTATTTT. Full variable domain (remainder filled in from reference TRBV7-3 and TRBJ2-3): GAGVSQTPSNKVTEKGKYVELRCDPISGHTALYWYRQSLGQGPEFLIYFQGTGAADDSGLPNDRFFAVRPEGSVSTLKIQRTERGDSAVYLCASSLVSSTDTQYFGPGTRLTVL.

The gene calls are TRBV29-1 and TRBJ1-2; tentatively, D is TRBD1 (5 bases). V was shortened by 7 bases and J by 4 bases, with 16 bases between the two germline ends. CDR1 is SQVTM and CDR2 is ANQGSEA in the germline V gene. This CDR3 contains 13 residues. The CDR3 region is CSGYTTDSYGYTF. The CDR3 DNA sequence: TGCAGCGGATACACCACCGACAGCTATGGCTACACCTTC.

The chain is built from TRBV6-4 and TRBJ2-2; D perhaps matches TRBD2 (7 bases). Germline CDR1 reads MRHNA; CDR2 reads SNTAGT. CDR3 length: 16 amino acids. V lost 5 bases, J lost 7 bases, and 20 bases lay in between. The CDR3 DNA is TGTGCCAGCAGTCCTCAAGGGGGGGGTCGAAACGGGGAGCTGTTTTTT. Translated: CASSPQGGGRNGELFF.